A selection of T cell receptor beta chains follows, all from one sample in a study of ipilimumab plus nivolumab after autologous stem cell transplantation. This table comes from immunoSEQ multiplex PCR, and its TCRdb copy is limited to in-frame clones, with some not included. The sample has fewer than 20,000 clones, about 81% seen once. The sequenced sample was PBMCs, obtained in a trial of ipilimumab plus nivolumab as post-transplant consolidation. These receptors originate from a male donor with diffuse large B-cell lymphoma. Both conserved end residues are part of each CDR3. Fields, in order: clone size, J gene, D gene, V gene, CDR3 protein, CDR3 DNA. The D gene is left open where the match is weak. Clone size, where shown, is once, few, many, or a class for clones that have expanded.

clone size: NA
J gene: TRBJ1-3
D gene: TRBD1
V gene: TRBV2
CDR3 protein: CASRTGGYGNTIYF
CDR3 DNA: TGTGCCAGCAGGACAGGGGGTTACGGAAACACCATATATTTT

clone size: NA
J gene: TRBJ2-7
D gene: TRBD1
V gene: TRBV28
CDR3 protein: CASSPDRAPYEQYF
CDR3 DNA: TGTGCCAGCAGTCCAGACAGGGCTCCCTACGAGCAGTACTTC

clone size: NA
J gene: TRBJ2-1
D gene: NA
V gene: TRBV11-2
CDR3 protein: CASSFEGLVGNNEQFF
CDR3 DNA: TGTGCCAGCAGCTTTGAGGGGCTAGTTGGGAACAATGAGCAGTTCTTC

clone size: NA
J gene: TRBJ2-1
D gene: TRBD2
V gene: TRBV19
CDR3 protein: CASSIDLLSGGVSYNEQFF
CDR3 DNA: TGTGCCAGTAGTATAGATCTGCTTAGCGGGGGCGTCTCCTACAATGAGCAGTTCTTC

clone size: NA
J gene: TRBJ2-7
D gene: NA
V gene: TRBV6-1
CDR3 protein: CASSVEGGTTYEQYF
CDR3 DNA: TGTGCCAGCAGTGTGGAGGGGGGGACGACCTACGAGCAGTACTTC

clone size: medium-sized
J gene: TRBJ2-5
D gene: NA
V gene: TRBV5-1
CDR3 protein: CASSFGGPQETQYF
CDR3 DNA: TGTGCCAGCAGCTTCGGGGGGCCCCAAGAGACCCAGTACTTC

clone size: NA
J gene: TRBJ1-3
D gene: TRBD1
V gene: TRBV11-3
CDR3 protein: CASSAGLQGNTIYF
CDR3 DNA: TGTGCCAGCAGCGCAGGGCTACAGGGGAACACCATATATTTT

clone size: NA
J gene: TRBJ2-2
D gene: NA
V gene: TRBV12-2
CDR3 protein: CASRFSSSHPDRGAGELFF
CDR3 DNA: TGTGCAAGTCGCTTTAGTAGTAGCCACCCGGACAGGGGCGCCGGGGAGCTGTTTTTT

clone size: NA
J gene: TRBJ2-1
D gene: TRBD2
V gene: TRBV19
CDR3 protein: CASTSRGGGGIDEQFF
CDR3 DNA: TGTGCCAGTACTTCAAGAGGCGGGGGGGGAATCGATGAGCAGTTCTTC

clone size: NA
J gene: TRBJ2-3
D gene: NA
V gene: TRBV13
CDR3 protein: CASSQMGPTDTQYF
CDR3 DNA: TGTGCCAGCAGCCAGATGGGCCCCACAGATACGCAGTATTTT

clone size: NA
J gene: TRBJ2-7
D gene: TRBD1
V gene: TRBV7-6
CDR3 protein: CASSPGTVTPYEQYF
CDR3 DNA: TGTGCCAGCAGCCCGGGGACAGTGACACCTTACGAGCAGTACTTC

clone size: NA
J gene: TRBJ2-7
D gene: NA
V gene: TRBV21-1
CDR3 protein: CASSHGRNYEQYF
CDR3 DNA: TGTGCCAGCAGCCACGGGCGGAATTACGAGCAGTACTTC

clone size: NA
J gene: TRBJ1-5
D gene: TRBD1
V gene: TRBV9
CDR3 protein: CASSVEGGINQPQHF
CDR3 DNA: TGTGCCAGCAGCGTAGAAGGGGGCATCAATCAGCCCCAGCATTTT

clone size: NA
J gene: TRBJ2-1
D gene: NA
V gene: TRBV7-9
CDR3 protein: CASSIEETGPGVF
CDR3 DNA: TGTGCCAGCAGCATAGAGGAGACAGGCCCGGGGGTCTTC

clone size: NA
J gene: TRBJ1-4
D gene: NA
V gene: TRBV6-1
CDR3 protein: CASSEAMGARGEKLFF
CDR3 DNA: TGTGCCAGCAGTGAAGCAATGGGGGCACGGGGTGAAAAACTGTTTTTT

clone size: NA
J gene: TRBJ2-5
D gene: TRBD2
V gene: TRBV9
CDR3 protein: CASSVGGSSGLQETQYF
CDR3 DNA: TGTGCCAGCAGCGTAGGGGGGTCTAGCGGACTGCAAGAGACCCAGTACTTC

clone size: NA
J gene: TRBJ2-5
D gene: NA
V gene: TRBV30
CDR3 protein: CAWRPGTQTQYF
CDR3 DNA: TGTGCCTGGAGGCCCGGGACTCAGACCCAGTACTTC

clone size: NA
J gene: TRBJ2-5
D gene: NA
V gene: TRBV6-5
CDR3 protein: CASSYSGVSETQYF
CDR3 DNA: TGTGCCAGCAGTTACTCCGGGGTTTCAGAGACCCAGTACTTC

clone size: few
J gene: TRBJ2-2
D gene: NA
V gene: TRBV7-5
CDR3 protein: CASSLVWGSNTGELFF
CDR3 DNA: TGTGCCAGCAGCTTAGTTTGGGGCAGCAACACCGGGGAGCTGTTTTTT

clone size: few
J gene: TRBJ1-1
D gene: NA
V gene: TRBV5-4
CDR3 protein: CASSRDRNTEAFF
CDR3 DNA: TGTGCCAGCAGTAGAGACAGGAACACTGAAGCTTTCTTT

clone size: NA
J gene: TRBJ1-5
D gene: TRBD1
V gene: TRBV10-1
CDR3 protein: CASRLQGNQPQHF
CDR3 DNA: TGCGCCAGCAGGCTACAGGGGAATCAGCCCCAGCATTTT

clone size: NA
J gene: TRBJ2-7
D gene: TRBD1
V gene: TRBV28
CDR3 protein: CASSSPGQLYEQYF
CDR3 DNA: TGTGCCAGCAGTTCCCCGGGACAGCTCTACGAGCAGTACTTC

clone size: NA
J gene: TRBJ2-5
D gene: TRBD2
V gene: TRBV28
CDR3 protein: CAGKTSGGETQYF
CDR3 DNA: TGTGCCGGGAAGACTAGCGGGGGGGAGACCCAGTACTTC

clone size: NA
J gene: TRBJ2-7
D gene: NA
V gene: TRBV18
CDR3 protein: CASSSNPHRLSYEQYF
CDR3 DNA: TGTGCCAGCTCATCCAATCCCCACAGGCTCTCCTACGAGCAGTACTTC

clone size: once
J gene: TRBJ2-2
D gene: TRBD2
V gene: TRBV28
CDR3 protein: CASKSLAGGTGELFF
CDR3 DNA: TGTGCCAGCAAGAGTCTAGCGGGGGGCACCGGGGAGCTGTTTTTT